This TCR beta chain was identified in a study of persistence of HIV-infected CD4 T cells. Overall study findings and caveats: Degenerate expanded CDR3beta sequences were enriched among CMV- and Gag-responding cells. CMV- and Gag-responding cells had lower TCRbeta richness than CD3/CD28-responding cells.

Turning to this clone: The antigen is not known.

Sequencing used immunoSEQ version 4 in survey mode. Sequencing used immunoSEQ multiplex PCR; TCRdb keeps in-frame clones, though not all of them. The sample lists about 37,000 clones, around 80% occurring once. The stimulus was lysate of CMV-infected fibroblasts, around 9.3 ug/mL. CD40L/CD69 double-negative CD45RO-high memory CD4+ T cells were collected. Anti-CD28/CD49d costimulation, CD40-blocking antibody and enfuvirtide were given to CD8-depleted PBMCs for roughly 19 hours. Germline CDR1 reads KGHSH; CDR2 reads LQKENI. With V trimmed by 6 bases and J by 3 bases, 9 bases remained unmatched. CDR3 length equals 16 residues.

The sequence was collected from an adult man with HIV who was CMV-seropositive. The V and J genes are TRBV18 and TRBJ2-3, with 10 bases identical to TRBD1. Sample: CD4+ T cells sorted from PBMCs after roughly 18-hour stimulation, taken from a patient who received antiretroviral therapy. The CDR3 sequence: CASSPGTGVRTDTQYF. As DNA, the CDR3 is TGTGCCAGCTCTCCTGGGACAGGGGTGCGGACAGATACGCAGTATTTT.